This T cell receptor beta chain was observed in a study of immune evolution from preneoplasia to lung adenocarcinoma. Study-level points and caveats: Clonality was highest in normal lung, lower in later-stage lesions apparently. Compared with EGFR-mutant or double wild-type lesions, KRAS-mutant nodules were more clonal.

The V gene's germline CDR1 is LNHDA and CDR2 SQIVND (reference sequence). The CDR3 length is 15 residues. The ends were cut back, 3 bases at V and 4 bases at J, with 13 bases in the middle. For this clone: Its antigen is not identified.

Histologic diagnosis was independently verified by two lung pathologists. TCRdb's table, derived via immunoSEQ multiplex PCR, lists solely in-frame clones and lacks some. The sample shows about 14,000 clones, 85% of them seen only once. The source material was FFPE lung adenocarcinoma in situ tissue. This sequence originates from a donor of 70 years or more with lung adenocarcinoma. V gene TRBV19 combines with J gene TRBJ1-3; weak D call: TRBD1 (5 bases). The CDR3 region has the DNA TGTGCCAGTAGTATCACGGGACCAACAGGAAACACCATATATTTT. It codes for CASSITGPTGNTIYF.